The present TCR beta chain was sequenced within a study of blood T cell repertoires in COVID-19. Across the whole study: Sites across the United States, Italy and Spain contributed samples from acute and convalescent COVID-19. The analysed material was cDNA or gDNA that came from T cells, B-cell-depleted T cells, or PBMCs.

As handled by the study authors: Amplifying reference gene primers gave estimates of nucleated cell counts. Generated by immunoSEQ multiplex PCR, the TCRdb table keeps only in-frame clones and is missing some. Clonal size and the V and J genes are those of that table, whereas D and trimming came from the DNA. The table lists over 100,000 clones, roughly 86% of them singletons, with about 3% in the top ten. The junction had 12 bases not matched to a gene; V was cut back by 4 bases and J by 3 bases. This CDR3 is 17 amino acids long. The sequence was obtained from a man aged 45-60 years with active or convalescent COVID-19. J is TRBJ1-5 and V is TRBV5-3, with 8 bases identical to TRBD1. TRBV5-3 has ORF status, its function being uncertain. Sequencing was performed on peripheral blood. CDR3 sequence: CARSNDRGEVFNQPQHF. The CDR3 coding sequence is TGTGCCAGAAGCAATGACAGGGGCGAGGTTTTCAATCAGCCCCAGCATTTT.